Listed here is a single T cell receptor (beta chain). What it binds is not known. This CDR3 has 16 amino acids. Germline values: CDR1 MGHRA, CDR2 YSYEKL. Trimming left V 5 bases short and J 0 bases short, with 14 bases between. Following RNA extraction, reverse transcription yielded cDNA that acted as the sequencing template. Profiled with immunoSEQ multiplex PCR; TCRdb holds only in-frame clones, not every one. The sample yields more than 95,000 clones, 55% seen once. This sample was taken from a study of CD8+ T cells in alopecia areata. Study results and caveats: Greater clonality was observed in lesional scalp samples, especially alopecia totalis/universalis, versus normal scalp.

Separation by sorting yielded CD4+ and CD8+ T cells from PBMCs. The sample was CD4+ T cells sorted from blood. The source is a human donor in good health. The chain links TRBV4-1 to TRBJ2-1; D might be TRBD1 (6 bases). The CDR3 bases are TGCGCCAGCAGCACCGGACAGTTGAGCTCCTACAATGAGCAGTTCTTC. This sequence encodes CASSTGQLSSYNEQFF.